This T cell receptor beta chain stems from a study of blood T cell repertoires in COVID-19. Study-level background: T cells, B-cell-depleted T cells, or PBMCs supplied cDNA or gDNA.

Method: immunoSEQ multiplex PCR; TCRdb's copy keeps in-frame clones and lacks some. The sample has 55,000 to 70,000 clones; around 87% are singletons. Losses at the gene ends were 8 bases for V and 10 bases for J; bases not matched to a gene: 10. This CDR3 spans 14 amino acids. Germline CDR1 LNHNV, CDR2 YYDKDF (reference sequence). This TCR derives from a man between 65 and 80 years old with acute or convalescent COVID-19. This chain uses TRBV15 with TRBJ2-1, with 11 bases fitting TRBD2. Sample: peripheral blood. The CDR3 DNA follows: TGTGCCACCGGGCGGACTAGCGGGTGGGGAGAGCAGTTCTTC. Translation gives CATGRTSGWGEQFF.